This T cell receptor (beta chain) is drawn from a study of T cells after yellow fever vaccination. Study background: Those fractions that held only low numbers of cells were prepared using the SMART-Seq v4 Ultra Low Input RNA kit. Broader study findings: Faster peaking, at day 5 versus 15, marked a secondary response that was weaker.

A word on this clonotype: Its target is not known.

TCRdb recomputed calls from the 5' RACE reads with MiXCR, one row per CDR3 protein. The table includes just under 600,000 distinct CDR3 sequences, around an eighth detected once. V lost 5 bases and J lost 4; bases outside the gene matches: 8. Germline loops: CDR1 SGHTA, CDR2 FQGNSA. The CDR3 has 17 amino acids. The V call is TRBV7-2, the J call TRBJ2-1; 13 nucleotides line up with TRBD2. The sequences come from PBMCs, collected on the day of the yellow fever booster vaccination. The sequence came from a man younger than 40 who received the YFV17D yellow fever vaccine. CDR3 residues: CASSNRTSGRVYNEQFF. The DNA for the CDR3 is TGTGCCAGCAGCAACAGGACTAGCGGGAGAGTGTACAATGAGCAGTTCTTC.